This T cell receptor beta chain was sequenced in a study of early T cells in non-severe SARS-CoV-2 infection. For the study at large: Sequenced bulk RNA came from whole blood that was unsorted, and chains were unpaired. Whole-study findings and limits: CD4 and private specificities were missed by VDJdb matching, which favored anti-spike CD8 responses.

A remark on this clonotype: What it binds is unknown.

As part of library construction, unique molecular identifiers were attached to individual cDNA molecules. TCRdb ran MiXCR on the 5' RACE reads and lists one entry per CDR3 protein. The table records some 53,000 distinct CDR3 sequences, approximately 8% of them present only once. The clonotype comes from an adult who was a healthcare worker with PCR-confirmed SARS-CoV-2 infection or an uninfected control (not recorded which). The sample consisted of whole blood.

The CDR3 region has the DNA TGTGCCAGCAGCCCAACCCCGGTGGAGGGTACGCAGTATTTT. This sequence encodes CASSPTPVEGTQYF. The gene calls are TRBV6-1 and TRBJ2-3, with a possible D match to TRBD2 (6 bases). With 6 bases removed from V and 8 bases from J, the gap between germline ends came to 18 bases. The germline V gene encodes CDR1 MNHNS and CDR2 SASEGT. The CDR3 loop spans 14 amino acids.